Reported below is one T cell receptor (beta chain). What it binds is unknown. The data stem from a study of T cell responses to AZD1222 COVID-19 vaccine. Profiled with immunoSEQ multiplex PCR; TCRdb holds only in-frame clones, not every one. The data contain roughly 170,000 clones, 94% of them singletons. Findings of the study overall: Close to half of all spike-specific TCRs reportedly target regions of the variants that are unmutated. Donors in the cohort were predominantly white British and more often female, and clonal diversity was possibly underestimated. Repertoires were obtained solely post-peak T cell response.

The germline gives CDR1 MDHEN, CDR2 SYDVKM. The CDR3 runs 17 residues. The ends were cut back, 5 bases at V and 3 bases at J, with 22 bases in the middle. The chain combines TRBV28 with TRBJ1-2; D remains ambiguous. This sample comprised peripheral blood, obtained 28 days after the second AZD1222 dose. The origin of this receptor is an adult who received the AZD1222 COVID-19 vaccine. This CDR3 is CASSPRPWMAADYGYTF. Here the CDR3 DNA reads TGTGCCAGCAGTCCTCGGCCCTGGATGGCAGCTGACTATGGCTACACCTTC.